These 28 T cell receptor beta chains share one sample of origin, sequenced in a study of T cell responses to AZD1222 COVID-19 vaccine. The method was immunoSEQ multiplex PCR; TCRdb's version includes in-frame clones alone and lacks a portion of them. Of some 99,000 clones in the sample, roughly 90% were seen once. The sample in question was peripheral blood, obtained on day 0 of MenACWY control vaccination. These receptors all stem from an adult in good health.

The chain combines TRBV7-9 with TRBJ2-1; D uncertain. The germline V gene has CDR1 SEHNR and CDR2 FQNEAQ (reference sequence). Deletions cut 7 bases from V and 4 bases from J, with 5 bases between. The CDR3 length is 11 residues. CDR3 in amino acids: CASKGYNEQFF. The DNA for the CDR3 is TGTGCCAGCAAGGGTTACAATGAGCAGTTCTTC.

The genes are TRBV2 and TRBJ1-1; possibly TRBD1 for D (5 bases). With 6 bases removed from V and 4 bases from J, the gap between germline ends came to 12 bases. The CDR3 runs 13 residues. Germline V gene lookup returns CDR1 SNHLY and CDR2 FYNNEI. DNA for the CDR3: TGTGCCAGCAGAGATCAGGGATCCACTGAAGCTTTCTTT. It is translated as CASRDQGSTEAFF.

This clone has only a few counts. V and J are TRBV12-3 or TRBV12-4 and TRBJ1-2; a possible D gene is TRBD1 (6 bases). Trimming left V 6 bases short and J 5 bases short, with 13 bases between. The CDR3 has 13 residues. The CDR3 spells CASSPRQAYGYTF. In DNA form, the CDR3 reads TGTGCCAGCAGCCCGAGACAGGCTTATGGCTACACCTTC.

The chain employs TRBV7-2 and TRBJ1-5, with a possible D match to TRBD1 (5 bases). Germline V gene sequence: CDR1 SGHTA, CDR2 FQGNSA. Trimming shortened V by 2 bases and J by 6 bases, and 11 bases separated the two germline ends. This CDR3 is 14 amino acids long. The CDR3 DNA follows: TGTGCCAGCAGCTTATCACCAGGGTTTCAGCCCCAGCATTTT. This encodes CASSLSPGFQPQHF.

This clone was seen a few times. The chain couples TRBV27 to TRBJ1-4, with TRBD1 identical over 9 bases. Germline V gene lookup returns CDR1 MNHEY and CDR2 SMNVEV (reference sequence). The ends lost 3 bases at V and 7 bases at J; junction bases unmatched: 6. The CDR3 contains 15 residues. The CDR3 DNA sequence: TGTGCCAGCAGTTTGGACGGGACAGGGCGTGAAAAACTGTTTTTT. This sequence encodes CASSLDGTGREKLFF.

The count of this clone is one. The V call is TRBV19, the J call TRBJ1-2; TRBD1 matches at 10 bases. The ends lost 3 bases at V and 3 bases at J; junction bases unmatched: 19. Germline V gene lookup returns CDR1 LNHDA and CDR2 SQIVND (reference sequence). The CDR3 has 20 residues. The CDR3 is CASSMVDRGRLRLGDYGYTF. CDR3 sequence (DNA): TGTGCCAGTAGTATGGTTGACAGGGGGCGACTACGTTTAGGGGACTATGGCTACACCTTC.

The chain is built from TRBV30 and TRBJ2-1, with TRBD2 identical over 8 bases. The V gene end was trimmed by 1 base and the J gene end by 9 bases; junction bases not matched to a gene: 11. The CDR3 is 15 amino acids. CDR1 and CDR2 (germline): GTSNPN, SVGIG (reference sequence). The CDR3 DNA reads as TGTGCCTGGAGTGCAAACAGAGCGGGGGCGGTTGAGCAGTTCTTC. This translates into CAWSANRAGAVEQFF.

The gene calls are TRBV9 and TRBJ1-3; D gene unclear. Germline CDR1 and CDR2: SGDLS and YYNGEE. Trimming removed 4 bases from V and 2 bases from J, with 13 bases in between. This CDR3 region has 15 residues. CDR3 protein: CASSSGGRAGNTIYF. DNA for the CDR3: TGTGCCAGCAGCTCAGGCGGGCGCGCTGGAAACACCATATATTTT.

The CDR3: CASSQRGDYGYTF. The CDR3 DNA follows: TGCGCCAGCAGCCAAAGGGGTGACTATGGCTACACCTTC. V gene TRBV4-3 combines with J gene TRBJ1-2; D may be TRBD1 (5 bases). Between the trimmed V and J ends, which lost 2 bases and 3 bases, there was a span of 7 bases. Germline CDR1 reads LGHNA; CDR2 reads YSLEER. The CDR3 is 13 amino acids.

The gene calls are TRBV19 and TRBJ1-2; 7 bases match TRBD1. This CDR3 region has 15 residues. Trimming at V came to 5 bases and at J to 0 bases, leaving 6 bases not matched to a gene. Germline lookup yields CDR1 LNHDA and CDR2 SQIVND (reference sequence). In nucleotides, the CDR3 is TGTGCCAGTAGTCCAAACAGGGGAACTAACTATGGCTACACCTTC. Its protein is CASSPNRGTNYGYTF.

The CDR3 is CASSLVGDYNTSFGEQYF. Here the CDR3 DNA reads TGTGCCAGCAGCTTGGTCGGGGACTACAATACCAGTTTTGGCGAGCAGTACTTC. The chain recombines TRBV7-3 with TRBJ2-7, with 7 bases that match TRBD2. This CDR3 contains 18 residues. Per the germline V gene, CDR1 is SGHTA and CDR2 is FQGTGA. V dropped 3 bases and J dropped 6; count of bases not matched to a gene: 20. The full variable domain, its missing parts supplied by reference TRBV7-3 and TRBJ2-7, is GAGVSQTPSNKVTEKGKYVELRCDPISGHTALYWYRQSLGQGPEFLIYFQGTGAADDSGLPNDRFFAVRPEGSVSTLKIQRTERGDSAVYLCASSLVGDYNTSFGEQYFGPGTRLTVT.

For this clone: Other DNA sequences from this sample encode an identical CDR3 as well. The gene calls are TRBV28 and TRBJ2-5, with D unclear. This CDR3 contains 10 residues. Trimming cost V 5 bases and J 2 bases, with 0 bases left between them. The germline V gene has CDR1 MDHEN and CDR2 SYDVKM. The CDR3 sequence: CASSQETQYF. The CDR3 bases are TGTGCCAGCAGTCAAGAGACCCAGTACTTC.

The chain employs TRBV9 and TRBJ1-2; D ambiguous. The V gene lost 4 bases and the J gene lost 8 bases, with 21 bases spanning the gap. Germline loops: CDR1 SGDLS, CDR2 YYNGEE. The CDR3 has 15 amino acids. CDR3 bases: TGTGCCAGCAGCCCTCACTTCCGGGAGCAAAGGGGCTACACCTTC. It codes for CASSPHFREQRGYTF.

The V gene is TRBV5-4, the J gene TRBJ2-3, with TRBD2 matching 7 bases. CDR1 is SGHNT and CDR2 is YYREEE in the germline V gene (reference sequence). There are 15 residues in the CDR3. After removal of 4 bases from V and 5 bases from J, the junction contained 10 bases not matched to a gene. The CDR3 sequence: CASSRLREGGDTQYF. The CDR3 nucleotides read TGTGCCAGCAGCCGACTCAGGGAGGGCGGAGATACGCAGTATTTT.

The rearrangement uses TRBV9 and TRBJ2-1; TRBD2 aligns across 11 bases. CDR3 size: 17 residues. With V trimmed by 0 bases and J by 3 bases, 5 bases remained unmatched. Germline V gives CDR1 SGDLS, CDR2 YYNGEE. As DNA, the CDR3 is TGTGCCAGCAGCGTAGGGATAGCGGGAGGGGTCTACAATGAGCAGTTCTTC. The encoded protein is CASSVGIAGGVYNEQFF. Looking up the rest from reference TRBV9 and TRBJ2-1 gives the full variable domain: DSGVTQTPKHLITATGQRVTLRCSPRSGDLSVYWYQQSLDQGLQFLIQYYNGEERAKGNILERFSAQQFPDLHSELNLSSLELGDSALYFCASSVGIAGGVYNEQFFGPGTRLTVL.

The V call is TRBV3-1 (or the pseudogene TRBV3-2), the J call TRBJ2-5; D remains unclear. The CDR3 is 15 residues long. V was pared by 2 bases and J by 0 bases, with 10 bases between. Germline CDR1 is LGHDT and CDR2 is YNNKEL (reference sequence). This CDR3 reads CASSQRVGYQETQYF. DNA of the CDR3: TGTGCCAGCAGCCAAAGGGTAGGGTACCAAGAGACCCAGTACTTC.

The rearrangement links TRBV6-2 or TRBV6-3 to TRBJ1-5; weak D call: TRBD1 (6 bases). Germline loops: CDR1 MNHEY, CDR2 SVGEGT. The CDR3 length is 15 residues. V shed 5 bases and J shed 7 bases, with 18 bases lying between them. CDR3 coding DNA: TGTGCCAGCAGTGCAGAGGGGGTATGGGGACAGCCCCAGCATTTT. Translating gives CASSAEGVWGQPQHF.

V is TRBV28 and J is TRBJ2-3, with D tentatively TRBD1 (5 bases). CDR1 is MDHEN, CDR2 SYDVKM, per germline. Trimming removed 7 bases at V and 3 bases at J, with 20 bases between. The CDR3 extends over 16 amino acids. The CDR3 sequence is CASISSLISGTDTQYF. CDR3 in DNA: TGTGCCAGCATTTCGAGTTTAATATCAGGGACAGATACGCAGTATTTT.

This chain uses TRBV7-2 with TRBJ1-5; D remains ambiguous. V dropped 1 base and J dropped 0 bases, with 7 bases sitting between them. CDR1 and CDR2 from the germline V gene are SGHTA and FQGNSA. The CDR3 runs 15 residues. CDR3 DNA: TGTGCCAGCAGCTTAGAACCTTTTAGCAATCAGCCCCAGCATTTT. Translating it yields CASSLEPFSNQPQHF.

As for this clone: One end of the junction fails to match germline, which may point to a read error. The chain couples TRBV7-3 to TRBJ1-1, with D possibly being TRBD1 (6 bases). CDR1 and CDR2 from the germline V gene are SGHTA and FQGTGA. CDR3 length: 13 amino acids. The CDR3 sequence is CASSLNRDTQAFF. CDR3 sequence (DNA): TGTGCCAGCAGCTTAAACAGGGACACTCAAGCTTTCTTT. Combining the CDR3 with reference TRBV7-3 and TRBJ1-1 gives the whole variable domain GAGVSQTPSNKVTEKGKYVELRCDPISGHTALYWYRQSLGQGPEFLIYFQGTGAADDSGLPNDRFFAVRPEGSVSTLKIQRTERGDSAVYLCASSLNRDTQAFFGQGTRLTVV.

The gene calls are TRBV28 and TRBJ2-1; a weak D match, TRBD2 (6 bases). This CDR3 is built from 14 residues. V lost 3 bases to trimming and J lost 10 bases, with 16 bases between them. CDR1 and CDR2 from the germline V gene are MDHEN and SYDVKM. CDR3 loop: CASSFLRTIWEQFF. The CDR3 nucleotides read TGTGCCAGCAGTTTTTTACGGACTATATGGGAGCAGTTCTTC.

As DNA, the CDR3 is TGTGCCAGCAGTTTTTCAGACGGCTACGAGCAGTACTTC. The encoded protein is CASSFSDGYEQYF. V and J are TRBV12-3 or TRBV12-4 and TRBJ2-7, with D unclear. V lost 3 bases to trimming and J lost 3 bases, with 9 bases between them. This CDR3 region has 13 residues.

This rearrangement joins TRBV7-9 to TRBJ1-2; D perhaps matches TRBD1 (6 bases). Germline CDR1 SEHNR, CDR2 FQNEAQ (reference sequence). The CDR3 runs 17 residues. Trimming shortened V by 4 bases and J by 5 bases, and 23 bases separated the two germline ends. The CDR3 is CASSSQTRGGPFYGYTF. CDR3 nucleotide sequence: TGTGCCAGCAGCTCTCAGACTCGGGGGGGGCCCTTTTATGGCTACACCTTC.

The V call is TRBV4-1, the J call TRBJ1-4; 8 bases line up with TRBD1. CDR1 and CDR2 (germline): MGHRA, YSYEKL. The CDR3 has 16 amino acids. V lost 5 bases to trimming and J lost 0 bases; unmatched junction nucleotides: 5. The CDR3 DNA sequence: TGCGCCAGCAGCGCCCCACAGGGGGCAACTAATGAAAAACTGTTTTTT. Translation gives CASSAPQGATNEKLFF.

The chain carries TRBV11-1 and TRBJ2-7; a weak D match, TRBD1 (6 bases). V gave up 4 bases and J gave up 7 bases, with 17 bases separating them. CDR1 and CDR2 (germline): SGHAT, FQDESV (reference sequence). This CDR3 contains 14 residues. The CDR3 protein is CASSSRGARMEQYF. The CDR3 DNA follows: TGTGCCAGCAGCTCCAGGGGAGCCCGGATGGAGCAGTACTTC.

The gene calls are TRBV4-1 and TRBJ2-7, with TRBD1 matching 9 bases. Germline V lookup: CDR1 MGHRA, CDR2 YSYEKL. This CDR3 has 19 amino acids. V dropped 1 base and J dropped 0; count of bases not matched to a gene: 13. The CDR3 DNA is TGCGCCAGCAGCCAAGGGCCGGGACAGGGAGGGGAAAACTCCTACGAGCAGTACTTC. Translating it yields CASSQGPGQGGENSYEQYF.

This clone was detected a few times. The genes are TRBV11-3 and TRBJ2-1, with 7 positions matching TRBD2. Germline loops: CDR1 SGHNT, CDR2 YENEEA. CDR3 length: 16 residues. Trimming cost V 1 base and J 0 bases; bases outside gene matches: 3. The CDR3 region is CASSLGASGSYNEQFF. In DNA form, the CDR3 reads TGTGCCAGCAGCTTAGGGGCTAGCGGCTCCTACAATGAGCAGTTCTTC.

This rearrangement joins TRBV30 to TRBJ1-2, with D perhaps TRBD1 (5 bases). The ends were cut back, 3 bases at V and 8 bases at J, with 16 bases in the middle. The CDR3 has 13 amino acids. Per germline, CDR1 GTSNPN and CDR2 SVGIG (reference sequence). In nucleotides, the CDR3 is TGTGCCTGGAGGGGGCGGGGCCCCGGGGGCTACACCTTC. Amino acids: CAWRGRGPGGYTF.